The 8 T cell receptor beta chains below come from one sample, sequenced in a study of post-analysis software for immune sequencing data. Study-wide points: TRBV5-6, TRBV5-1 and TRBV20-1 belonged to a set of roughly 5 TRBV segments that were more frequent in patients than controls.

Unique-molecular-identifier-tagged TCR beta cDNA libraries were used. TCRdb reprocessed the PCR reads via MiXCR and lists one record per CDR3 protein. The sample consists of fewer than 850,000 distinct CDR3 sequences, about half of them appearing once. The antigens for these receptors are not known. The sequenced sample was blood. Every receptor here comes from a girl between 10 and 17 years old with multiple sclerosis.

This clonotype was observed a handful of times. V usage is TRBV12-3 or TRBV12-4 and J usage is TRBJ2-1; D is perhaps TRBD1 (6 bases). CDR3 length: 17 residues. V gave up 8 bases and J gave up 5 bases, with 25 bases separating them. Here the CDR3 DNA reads TGTGCCAGCGGGCCGTGGGGGCTGCTGGGGGAACACAATGAGCAGTTCTTC. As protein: CASGPWGLLGEHNEQFF.

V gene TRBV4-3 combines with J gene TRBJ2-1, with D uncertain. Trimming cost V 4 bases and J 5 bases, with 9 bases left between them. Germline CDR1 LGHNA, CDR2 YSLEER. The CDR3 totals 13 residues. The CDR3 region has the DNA TGCGCCAGCAGCCCGGGTGGGGACAATGAGCAGTTCTTC. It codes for CASSPGGDNEQFF.

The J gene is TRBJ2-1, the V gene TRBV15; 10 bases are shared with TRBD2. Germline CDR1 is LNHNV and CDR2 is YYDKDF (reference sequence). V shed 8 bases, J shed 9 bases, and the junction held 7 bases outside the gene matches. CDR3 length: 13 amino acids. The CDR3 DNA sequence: TGTGCCACCGCTAGCGGGAGTTTCACTGAGCAGTTCTTC. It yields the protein CATASGSFTEQFF.

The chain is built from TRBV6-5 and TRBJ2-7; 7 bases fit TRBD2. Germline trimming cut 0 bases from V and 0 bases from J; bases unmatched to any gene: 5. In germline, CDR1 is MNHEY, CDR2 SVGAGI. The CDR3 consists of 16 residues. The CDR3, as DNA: TGTGCCAGCAGTTACTCATACAGGACTAGCTCCTACGAGCAGTACTTC. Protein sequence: CASSYSYRTSSYEQYF.

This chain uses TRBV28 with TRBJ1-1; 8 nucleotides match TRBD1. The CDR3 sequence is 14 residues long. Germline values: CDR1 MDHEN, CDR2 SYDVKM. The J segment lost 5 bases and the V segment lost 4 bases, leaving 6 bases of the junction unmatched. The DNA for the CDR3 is TGTGCCAGCAGTTGGGACAGGACCAGGACTGAAGCTTTCTTT. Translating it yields CASSWDRTRTEAFF.

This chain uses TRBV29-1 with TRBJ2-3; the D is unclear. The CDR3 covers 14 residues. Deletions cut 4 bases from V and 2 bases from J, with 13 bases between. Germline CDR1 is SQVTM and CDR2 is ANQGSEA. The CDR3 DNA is TGCAGCGTTGTAAGCTACACCATCACAGATACGCAGTATTTT. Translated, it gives CSVVSYTITDTQYF.

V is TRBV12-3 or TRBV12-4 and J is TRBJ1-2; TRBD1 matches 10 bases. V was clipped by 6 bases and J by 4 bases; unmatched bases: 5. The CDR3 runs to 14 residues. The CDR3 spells CASSLTGGIYGYTF. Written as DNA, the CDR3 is TGTGCCAGCAGCCTGACAGGGGGCATCTATGGCTACACCTTC.

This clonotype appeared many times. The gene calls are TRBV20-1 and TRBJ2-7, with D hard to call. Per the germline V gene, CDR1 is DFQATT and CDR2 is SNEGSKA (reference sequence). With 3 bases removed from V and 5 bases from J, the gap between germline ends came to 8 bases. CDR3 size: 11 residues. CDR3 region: CSARLPNEQYF. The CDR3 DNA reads TGCAGTGCTAGGCTCCCTAACGAGCAGTACTTC.